This TCR beta chain was observed in a study of blood T cell repertoires in COVID-19. Study as a whole: Samples taken during acute and convalescent COVID-19 were collected in the United States, Italy and Spain. T cells, B-cell-depleted T cells, or PBMCs supplied cDNA or gDNA.

The CDR3 loop spans 15 amino acids. The germline V gene has CDR1 SQVTM and CDR2 ANQGSEA. The V end lost 0 bases, the J end lost 8 bases, and 19 bases lay between the germline ends. Sequenced by immunoSEQ multiplex PCR; TCRdb stores in-frame clones only, minus some. The profile shows roughly 130,000 clones, 65% to 85% of them singletons. The chain combines TRBV29-1 with TRBJ1-2, with a weak D call TRBD1 (6 bases). The sample consisted of peripheral blood. The TCR originated in a man aged 70 or older with acute or convalescent COVID-19. This CDR3 reads CSVEDIGQGMKGYTF. CDR3 in DNA: TGCAGCGTTGAAGATATTGGGCAGGGGATGAAAGGCTACACCTTC.